This entry concerns a single TCR beta chain. Trimming took 3 bases from V and 4 from J, leaving 10 bases between them. CDR3 length: 14 residues. CDR1 and CDR2 from the germline V gene are MDHEN and SYDVKM. Original methodology: Estimation of nucleated cell counts relied on the amplification of reference gene primers. Here immunoSEQ multiplex PCR was the method, and the copy in TCRdb shows in-frame clones only, minus some. V and J calls and clone size are copied from that table; D and trimming were computed from the DNA. The data contain roughly 150,000 clones, 80% to 90% of them seen just once; the ten biggest clones take up more than 14%. This sample was included in a study of blood T cell repertoires in COVID-19. The overall study: The United States, Italy and Spain supplied acute and convalescent COVID-19 samples. The cDNA or gDNA used as material had been derived from T cells, B-cell-depleted T cells, or PBMCs.

The sequence came from a woman aged 40 to 50 with acute or convalescent COVID-19. This rearrangement joins TRBV28 to TRBJ2-1; D is undetermined. The specimen sequenced was peripheral blood. The DNA of the CDR3 is TGTGCCAGCAGTTTGTGGCAGAAATACAATGAGCAGTTCTTC. The encoded protein is CASSLWQKYNEQFF. The whole variable domain, remainder taken from reference TRBV28 and TRBJ2-1, is DVKVTQSSRYLVKRTGEKVFLECVQDMDHENMFWYRQDPGLGLRLIYFSYDVKMKEKGDIPEGYSVSREKKERFSLILESASTNQTSMYLCASSLWQKYNEQFFGPGTRLTVL.